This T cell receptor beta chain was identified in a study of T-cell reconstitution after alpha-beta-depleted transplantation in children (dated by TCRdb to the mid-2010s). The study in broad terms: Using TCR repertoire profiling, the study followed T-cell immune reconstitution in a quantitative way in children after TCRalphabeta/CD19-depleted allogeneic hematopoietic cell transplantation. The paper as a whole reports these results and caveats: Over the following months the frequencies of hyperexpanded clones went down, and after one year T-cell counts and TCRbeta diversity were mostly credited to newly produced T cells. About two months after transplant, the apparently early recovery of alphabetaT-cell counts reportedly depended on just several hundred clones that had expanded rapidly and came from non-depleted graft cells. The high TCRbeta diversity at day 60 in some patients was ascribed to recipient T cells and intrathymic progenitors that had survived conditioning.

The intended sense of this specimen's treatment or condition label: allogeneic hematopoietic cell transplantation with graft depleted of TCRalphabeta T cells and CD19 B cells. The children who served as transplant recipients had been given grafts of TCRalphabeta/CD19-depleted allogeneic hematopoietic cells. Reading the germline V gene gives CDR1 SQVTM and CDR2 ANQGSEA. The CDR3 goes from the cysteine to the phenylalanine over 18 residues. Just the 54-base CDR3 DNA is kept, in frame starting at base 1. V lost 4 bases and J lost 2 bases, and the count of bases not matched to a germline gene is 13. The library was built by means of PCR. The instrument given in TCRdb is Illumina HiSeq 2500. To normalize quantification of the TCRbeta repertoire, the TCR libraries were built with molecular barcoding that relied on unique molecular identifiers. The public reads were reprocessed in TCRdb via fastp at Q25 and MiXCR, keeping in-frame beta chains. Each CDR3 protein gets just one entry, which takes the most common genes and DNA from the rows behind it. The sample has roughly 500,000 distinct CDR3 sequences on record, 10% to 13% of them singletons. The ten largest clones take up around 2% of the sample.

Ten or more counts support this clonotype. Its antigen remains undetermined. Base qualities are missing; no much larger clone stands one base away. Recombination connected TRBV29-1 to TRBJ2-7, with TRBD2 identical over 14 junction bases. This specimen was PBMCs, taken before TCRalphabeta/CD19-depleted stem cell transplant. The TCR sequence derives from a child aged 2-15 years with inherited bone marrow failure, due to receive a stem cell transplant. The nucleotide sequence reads TGCAGCGTTGTAGGGGGACTAGCGGGAGTGCGGGGGGCCTACGAGCAGTACTTC. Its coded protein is CSVVGGLAGVRGAYEQYF.